The source of this T cell receptor (beta chain) is a study of response to subunit inactivated influenza vaccine. This clonotype has more than one count but fewer than ten. Its antigen is as yet unknown. Study-wide points: With each seasonal influenza vaccination, the authors suggested, few new T cells are recruited.

One entry per CDR3 protein, called by TCRdb with MiXCR from the RT-PCR reads. This sample yields around 710,000 distinct CDR3 sequences, of which about 14% are seen a single time; 5.5% to 7% belongs to the top ten. The sample was PBMCs from blood, taken 14 days before vaccination. The clonotype originates from a man between 45 and 60 years old who received an inactivated influenza vaccine.

The CDR3 spells CASSYATSASGELFF. The CDR3 region has the DNA TGTGCCAGCAGTTACGCTACTAGCGCCAGCGGGGAGCTGTTTTTT. The rearrangement joins TRBV6-5 to TRBJ2-2; 7 bases are a match to TRBD2. The CDR3 extends over 15 amino acids. V lost 2 bases, J lost 7 bases, and 7 bases stayed unmatched. The germline gives CDR1 MNHEY, CDR2 SVGAGI.